Sequencing of this T cell receptor beta chain was carried out in a study of blood T cell repertoires in COVID-19. Whole-study context: Both acute and convalescent COVID-19 samples were obtained from the United States, Italy and Spain. PBMCs, B-cell-depleted T cells, or T cells were the source of the cDNA or gDNA that made up the material.

V was pared by 0 bases and J by 3 bases, with 12 bases between. This CDR3 contains 15 residues. CDR1 and CDR2 (germline): MNHEY, SMNVEV (reference sequence). Individuals drawn from about 26 US areas were about 18 to 89 years old. Allocation to cohorts depended on clinical history reported by the participants. Sequenced by immunoSEQ multiplex PCR; TCRdb stores in-frame clones only, minus some. The sample shows 350,000 to 450,000 clones, 89% of them seen only once. The chain uses TRBV27 and TRBJ2-7, with D unclear. This TCR was sampled from a woman aged 30 to 39 who had recovered from COVID-19. Specimen: PBMCs or T cells enriched from blood (not recorded which). This CDR3 is CASSLSRIYGYEQYF. DNA for the CDR3: TGTGCCAGCAGTTTATCTCGTATATACGGCTACGAGCAGTACTTC.